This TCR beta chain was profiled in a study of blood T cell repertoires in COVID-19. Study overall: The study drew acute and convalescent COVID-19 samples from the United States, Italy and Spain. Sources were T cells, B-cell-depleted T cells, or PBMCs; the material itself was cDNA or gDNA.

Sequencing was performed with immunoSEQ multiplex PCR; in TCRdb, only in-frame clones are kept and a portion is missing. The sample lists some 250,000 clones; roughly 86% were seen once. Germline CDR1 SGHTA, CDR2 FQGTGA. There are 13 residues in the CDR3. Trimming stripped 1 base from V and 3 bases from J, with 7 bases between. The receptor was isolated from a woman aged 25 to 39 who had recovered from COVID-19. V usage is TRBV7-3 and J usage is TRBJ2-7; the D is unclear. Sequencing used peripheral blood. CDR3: CASSLRQNYEQYF. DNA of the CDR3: TGTGCCAGCAGCTTAAGGCAGAACTACGAGCAGTACTTC.